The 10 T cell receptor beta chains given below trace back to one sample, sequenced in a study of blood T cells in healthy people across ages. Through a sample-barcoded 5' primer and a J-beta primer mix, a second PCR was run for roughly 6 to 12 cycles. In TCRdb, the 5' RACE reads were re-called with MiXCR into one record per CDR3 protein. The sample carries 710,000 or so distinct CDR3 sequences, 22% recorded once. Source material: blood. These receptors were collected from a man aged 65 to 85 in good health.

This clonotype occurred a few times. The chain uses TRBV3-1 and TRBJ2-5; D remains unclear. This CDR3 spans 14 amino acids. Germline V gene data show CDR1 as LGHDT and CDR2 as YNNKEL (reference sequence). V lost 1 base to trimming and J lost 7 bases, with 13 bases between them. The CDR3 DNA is TGTGCCAGCAGCCAAGTGGCTCGTTCGGCGACCCAGTACTTC. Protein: CASSQVARSATQYF.

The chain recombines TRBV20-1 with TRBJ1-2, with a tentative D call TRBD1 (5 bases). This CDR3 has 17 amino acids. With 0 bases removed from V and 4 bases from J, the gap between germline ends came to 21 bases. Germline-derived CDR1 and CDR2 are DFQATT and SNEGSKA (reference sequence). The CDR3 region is CSARDPRGVESGYGYTF. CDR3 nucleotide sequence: TGCAGTGCTAGAGACCCGCGGGGGGTCGAGAGTGGCTATGGCTACACCTTC.

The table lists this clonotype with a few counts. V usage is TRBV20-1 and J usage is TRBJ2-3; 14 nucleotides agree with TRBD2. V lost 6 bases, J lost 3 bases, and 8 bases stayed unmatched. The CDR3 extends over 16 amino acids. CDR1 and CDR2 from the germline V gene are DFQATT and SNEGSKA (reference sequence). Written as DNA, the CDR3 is TGCAGTGCCTTACCGGGACTAGCGGGAGAAACAGATACGCAGTATTTT. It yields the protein CSALPGLAGETDTQYF.

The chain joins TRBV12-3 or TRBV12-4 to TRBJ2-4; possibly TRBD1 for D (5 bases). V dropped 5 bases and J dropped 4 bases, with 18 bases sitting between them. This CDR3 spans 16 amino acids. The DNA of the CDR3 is TGTGCCAGCAGTCCACCCTTCTTGTCAGGGAAAAACATTCAGTACTTC. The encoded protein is CASSPPFLSGKNIQYF.

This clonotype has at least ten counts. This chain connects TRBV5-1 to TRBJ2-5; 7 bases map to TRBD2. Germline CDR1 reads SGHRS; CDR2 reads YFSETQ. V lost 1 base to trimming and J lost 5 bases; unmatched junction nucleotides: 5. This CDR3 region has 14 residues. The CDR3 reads CASSLRGDSETQYF. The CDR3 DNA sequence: TGCGCCAGCAGCTTGCGGGGGGATAGTGAGACCCAGTACTTC. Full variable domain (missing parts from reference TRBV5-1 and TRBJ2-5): KAGVTQTPRYLIKTRGQQVTLSCSPISGHRSVSWYQQTPGQGLQFLFEYFSETQRNKGNFPGRFSGRQFSNSRSEMNVSTLELGDSALYLCASSLRGDSETQYFGPGTRLLVL.

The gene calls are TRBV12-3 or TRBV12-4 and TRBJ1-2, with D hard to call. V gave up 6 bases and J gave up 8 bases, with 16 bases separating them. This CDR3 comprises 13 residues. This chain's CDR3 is CASRVGQLWGYTF. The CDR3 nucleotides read TGTGCCAGCAGAGTGGGTCAGCTTTGGGGCTACACCTTC.

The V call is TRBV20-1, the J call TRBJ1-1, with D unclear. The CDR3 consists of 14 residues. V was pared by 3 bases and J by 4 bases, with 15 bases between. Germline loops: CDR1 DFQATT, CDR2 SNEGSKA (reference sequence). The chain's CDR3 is CSASQPAPGTEAFF. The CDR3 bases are TGCAGTGCTAGTCAACCGGCCCCCGGCACTGAAGCTTTCTTT.

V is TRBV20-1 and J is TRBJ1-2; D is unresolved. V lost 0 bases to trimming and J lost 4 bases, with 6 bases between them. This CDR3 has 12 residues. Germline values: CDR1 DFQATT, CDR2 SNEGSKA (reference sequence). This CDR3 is CSARDPSYGYTF. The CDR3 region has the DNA TGCAGTGCTAGAGATCCCTCCTATGGCTACACCTTC.

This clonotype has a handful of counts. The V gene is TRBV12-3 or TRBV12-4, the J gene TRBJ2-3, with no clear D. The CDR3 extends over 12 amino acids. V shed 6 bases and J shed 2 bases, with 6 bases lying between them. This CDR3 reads CASRLDTDTQYF. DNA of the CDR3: TGTGCCAGCAGACTTGACACAGATACGCAGTATTTT.

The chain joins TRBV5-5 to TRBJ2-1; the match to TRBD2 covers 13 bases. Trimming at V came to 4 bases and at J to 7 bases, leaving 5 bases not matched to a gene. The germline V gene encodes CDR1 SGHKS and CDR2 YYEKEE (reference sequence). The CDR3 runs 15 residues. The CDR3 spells CASSGGLAGINEQFF. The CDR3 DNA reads TGTGCCAGCAGCGGGGGACTAGCGGGGATAAATGAGCAGTTCTTC.